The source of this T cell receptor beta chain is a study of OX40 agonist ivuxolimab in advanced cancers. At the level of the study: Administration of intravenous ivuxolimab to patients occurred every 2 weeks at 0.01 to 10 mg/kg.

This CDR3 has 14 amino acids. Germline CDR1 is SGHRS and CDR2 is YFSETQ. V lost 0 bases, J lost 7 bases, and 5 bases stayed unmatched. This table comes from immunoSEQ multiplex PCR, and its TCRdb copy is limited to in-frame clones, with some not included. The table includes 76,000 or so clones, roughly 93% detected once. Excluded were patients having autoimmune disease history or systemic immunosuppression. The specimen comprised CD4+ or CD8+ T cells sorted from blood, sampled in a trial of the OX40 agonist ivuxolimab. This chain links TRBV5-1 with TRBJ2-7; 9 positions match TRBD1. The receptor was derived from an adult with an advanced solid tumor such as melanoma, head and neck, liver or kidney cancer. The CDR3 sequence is CASSLAWTGEEQYF. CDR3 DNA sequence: TGCGCCAGCAGCTTGGCGTGGACAGGGGAAGAGCAGTACTTC.